This TCR beta chain was retrieved from a study of early T cells in non-severe SARS-CoV-2 infection. About the study: Sequencing targeted bulk RNA from unsorted whole blood, leaving chains unpaired. Study-level points and caveats: Private and CD4 specificities were missed by VDJdb matching, skewed to anti-spike CD8.

Trimming left V 5 bases short and J 1 base short, with 13 bases between. The CDR3 is made up of 15 amino acids. Germline loops: CDR1 SGHVS, CDR2 FNYEAQ. TCRdb passed the 5' RACE reads through MiXCR, listing each CDR3 protein once. The profile covers 65,000 to 80,000 distinct CDR3 sequences, with 13% appearing a single time and about 1.1% taken by the ten largest. As regards this clonotype: What it recognizes is unknown.

The chain employs TRBV7-6 and TRBJ2-3; D is uncertain. Sequencing was done on a sample of whole blood. This TCR was recovered from an adult who was a healthcare worker with PCR-confirmed SARS-CoV-2 infection or an uninfected control (not recorded which). The CDR3 DNA reads as TGTGCCAGCAGCCTAAAGGGTACCGGCACAGATACGCAGTATTTT. It translates to CASSLKGTGTDTQYF.